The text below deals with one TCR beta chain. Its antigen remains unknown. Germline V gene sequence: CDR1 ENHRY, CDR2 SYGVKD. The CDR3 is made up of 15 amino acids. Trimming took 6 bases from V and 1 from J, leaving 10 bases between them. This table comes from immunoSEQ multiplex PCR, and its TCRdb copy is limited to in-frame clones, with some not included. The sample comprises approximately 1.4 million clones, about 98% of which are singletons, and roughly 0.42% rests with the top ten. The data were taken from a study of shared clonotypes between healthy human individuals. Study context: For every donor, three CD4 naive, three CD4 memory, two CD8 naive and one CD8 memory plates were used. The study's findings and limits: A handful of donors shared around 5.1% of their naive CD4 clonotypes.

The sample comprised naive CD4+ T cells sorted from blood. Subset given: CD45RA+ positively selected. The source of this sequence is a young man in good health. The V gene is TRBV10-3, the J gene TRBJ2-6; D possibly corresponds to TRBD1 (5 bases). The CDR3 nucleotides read TGTGCCATCAGCCCTCAGGGTTCTGGGGCCAACGTCCTGACTTTC. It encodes CAISPQGSGANVLTF.